This TCR beta chain stems from a study of Ad26.COV2.S vaccination and SARS-CoV-2 variants. About the study: Among those in the COV1001 Ad26.COV2.S trial arm was the donor.

Regarding the study as a whole: Spike-specific TCR breadth was greater after Ad26.COV2.S than placebo. Substantial breadth in spike-specific CD8+ and CD4+ T cell responses was reportedly seen after vaccination.

Treatment described: 19 received Ad26.COV2.S at low or high dose, single or two shots; about 5 received placebo; per-sample allocation not given. Day 63 after the first injection of vaccine or placebo was the sampling time. Cohort 1b enrolled adults aged 18-55 years in Boston. Measured with immunoSEQ multiplex PCR; TCRdb has only the in-frame clones, and not every one. The sample has more than 300,000 clones, about 85% seen once; the top ten hold around 6.1%. With V trimmed by 4 bases and J by 1 base, 6 bases remained unmatched. Germline-derived CDR1 and CDR2 are SGHRS and YFSETQ. This CDR3 region has 15 residues. A note on this clone: The antigen remains unidentified.

The sequence was collected from a person aged 18-65 years who received the Ad26.COV2.S COVID-19 vaccine or a placebo. The V gene is TRBV5-1, the J gene TRBJ1-1; 8 bases are a match to TRBD1. Material: peripheral blood, obtained in a trial of Ad26.COV2.S vaccine versus placebo. DNA of the CDR3: TGCGCCAGCAGCCAGACCGGGACAGGGAACACTGAAGCTTTCTTT. This translates into CASSQTGTGNTEAFF.